This is a list of T cell receptor beta chains from one sample in a study of T-cell reconstitution after alpha-beta-depleted transplantation in children. One entry per CDR3 protein results from TCRdb running MiXCR on the PCR reads. The data contain 450,000 to 550,000 distinct CDR3 sequences, approximately 10% of them singletons. Sample: PBMCs, mostly from graft donor cells, taken 180 days after TCRalphabeta/CD19-depleted stem cell transplant. These receptor sequences come from a female patient aged 2 to 10 who had a stem cell transplant for aplastic anemia, so the T cells may come from the graft donor. Each CDR3 is given with its conserved first and last residue. The order of the fields is V gene, clone size, D gene, J gene, CDR3 DNA, CDR3 protein. D genes are given only for firm matches. Clone size is shown for a subset of rows, as once, few, many or a class of expanded clone.

TRBV20-1	few	TRBD2	TRBJ2-2	TGCAGTGCTTCCCGTACAGCGGGGGGTGCCGGGGAGCTGTTTTTT	CSASRTAGGAGELFF
TRBV29-1	many	TRBD1	TRBJ2-3	TGCAGCGGGTACAGGGGAGGCACAGATACGCAGTATTTT	CSGYRGGTDTQYF
TRBV28	many	NA	TRBJ1-4	TGTGCCAGTCAGGGTACAACTAATGAAAAACTGTTTTTT	CASQGTTNEKLFF
TRBV7-9	NA	TRBD2	TRBJ2-5	TGTGCCAGCAGCTTAGAGCGGGAGATGGCGAAGACCCAGTACTTC	CASSLEREMAKTQYF
TRBV29-1	few	NA	TRBJ1-1	TGCAGCGATGGACATCCGAACACTGAAGCTTTCTTT	CSDGHPNTEAFF
TRBV29-1	few	NA	TRBJ1-2	TGCAGCGTTACGGACTCGGGCGGCTACACCTTC	CSVTDSGGYTF
TRBV12-3/TRBV12-4	few	NA	TRBJ2-1	TGTGCCAGCAGTTTTTACACCTACAATGAGCAGTTCTTC	CASSFYTYNEQFF
TRBV20-1	few	NA	TRBJ1-5	TGCAGTGTCCAGGGAGGCGGCAATCAGCCCCAGCATTTT	CSVQGGGNQPQHF
TRBV28	few	TRBD2	TRBJ2-7	TGTGCCAGCAGTTTATTCCGAGCGGGAGGGTTCTACGAGCAGTACTTC	CASSLFRAGGFYEQYF
TRBV7-6	NA	NA	TRBJ1-4	TGTGCCAGCAGCTCTTGGACAGACCATAATGAAAAACTGTTTTTT	CASSSWTDHNEKLFF
TRBV20-1	NA	NA	TRBJ1-2	TGCAGTGCTAGAGGGAAAGTCGGGGGCAATGGCTACACCTTC	CSARGKVGGNGYTF
TRBV20-1	few	TRBD2	TRBJ2-3	TGCAGTGCTAAACTAGCGGGACGGGATACGCAGTATTTT	CSAKLAGRDTQYF
TRBV28	NA	TRBD2	TRBJ2-5	TGTGCCAGCAGTTCTCCCGGGACTACTGAGACCCAGTACTTC	CASSSPGTTETQYF
TRBV10-3	few	TRBD1	TRBJ2-3	TGTGCCATCAGTGAAGGGGGCGCATGGACAGATACGCAGTATTTT	CAISEGGAWTDTQYF
TRBV7-7	NA	TRBD2	TRBJ2-1	TGTGCCAGCAGCTTCCGATTAGCGGGAGGGCCCGGGGCCTACAATGAGCAGTTCTTC	CASSFRLAGGPGAYNEQFF
TRBV12-3/TRBV12-4	NA	NA	TRBJ1-3	TGTGCCAGCAGTATCCCCCGAGGCGGTACTGGAAACACCATATATTTT	CASSIPRGGTGNTIYF
TRBV5-1	NA	NA	TRBJ1-2	TGCACCAGCAGCTCGGGCCTACCCCAGGGAAACTATGGCTACACCTTC	CTSSSGLPQGNYGYTF